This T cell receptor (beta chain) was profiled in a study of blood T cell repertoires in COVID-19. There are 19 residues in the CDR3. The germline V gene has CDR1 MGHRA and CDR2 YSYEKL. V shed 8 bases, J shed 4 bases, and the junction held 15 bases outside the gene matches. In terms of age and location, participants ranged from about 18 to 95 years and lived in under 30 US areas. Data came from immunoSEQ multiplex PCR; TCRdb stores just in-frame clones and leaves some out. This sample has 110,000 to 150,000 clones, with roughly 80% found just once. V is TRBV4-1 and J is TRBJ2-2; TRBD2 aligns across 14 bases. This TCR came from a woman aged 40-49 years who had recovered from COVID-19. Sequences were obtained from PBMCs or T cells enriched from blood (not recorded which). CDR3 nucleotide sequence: TGCGCCAGCCACAGGGGGGGACTAGCGGGAGACTTGAGCACCGGGGAGCTGTTTTTT. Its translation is CASHRGGLAGDLSTGELFF.